Reported below is one T cell receptor beta chain. Antigen: not known. Time point denoted: cycle 4 day 1 (C4D1), after 5 to 7 weeks of nivolumab. The patients all showed relapse after autologous stem cell transplantation, while their brentuximab vedotin exposure varied. This CDR3 comprises 16 residues. Per the germline V gene, CDR1 is SQVTM and CDR2 is ANQGSEA. Deletions cut 6 bases from V and 2 bases from J, with 20 bases between. This record comes from a study of PD-1 blockade in classical Hodgkin lymphoma. Assay: immunoSEQ multiplex PCR; the TCRdb copy retains only in-frame clones and omits some. The table includes about 51,000 clones, approximately 80% detected once. General study results and limits: Newly diagnosed patients had diversity similar to the baseline diversity of complete responders. A significant rise in TCR diversity was seen by C4D1 for CD4+ cells but not for CD8+ cells. Any patient who commenced nivolumab under 1 year after ASCT was excluded. Relapsed/refractory patients reportedly had lower baseline diversity than newly diagnosed patients.

The sequencing here drew on peripheral blood mononuclear cells (PBMCs), taken before the fourth cycle of nivolumab. The sequence was collected from a human donor with classical Hodgkin lymphoma. This chain links TRBV29-1 with TRBJ1-5; a possible D gene is TRBD1 (6 bases). The CDR3 reads CSVANTGGGGNQPQHF. Here the CDR3 DNA reads TGCAGCGTAGCCAATACCGGGGGCGGTGGCAATCAGCCCCAGCATTTT.